The rows below give T cell receptor beta chains drawn from one sample of a study of siplizumab effects on memory and regulatory T cells. Method: immunoSEQ multiplex PCR; TCRdb's copy keeps in-frame clones and lacks some. The table records about 19,000 clones, 44% of them present only once. These receptors' targets are unknown. The sequencing input was CFSE-low (dividing) CD4+ T cells sorted from an allogeneic mixed lymphocyte reaction. The receptors shown here come from a human donor in good health; the cells came from an allogeneic mixed lymphocyte reaction. Some clones in this sample may be carry-over from other donors' samples. The CDR3 runs from the conserved cysteine through the conserved F or W. A D gene is named only where the DNA matches it firmly. Size values are once, few and many counts, or a class for expanded clones, and some rows have none.

D,J,V,size,CDR3,DNA
TRBD1,TRBJ2-4,TRBV6-6,.,CAVRGGAKNIQYF,TGTGCTGTTCGAGGGGGCGCCAAAAACATTCAGTACTTC
TRBD2,TRBJ2-1,TRBV19,.,CASSTFILAGTYNEQFF,TGTGCCAGTAGTACCTTCATTCTAGCGGGGACTTACAATGAGCAGTTCTTC
.,TRBJ2-5,TRBV5-1,.,CASSLAGVQETQYF,TGCGCCAGCAGCTTGGCAGGGGTTCAAGAGACCCAGTACTTC
TRBD1,TRBJ2-3,TRBV6-6,once,CASSPGQLVDTQYF,TGTGCCAGCAGTCCGGGACAGTTGGTTGATACGCAGTATTTT
.,TRBJ1-1,TRBV30,.,CAWSTRWDTEAFF,TGTGCCTGGAGTACCCGGTGGGACACTGAAGCTTTCTTT
TRBD1,TRBJ2-7,TRBV6-5,.,CASRPGQGSYEQYF,TGTGCCAGCAGACCGGGACAGGGTTCCTACGAGCAGTACTTC
.,TRBJ1-3,TRBV29-1,medium-sized,CSVVRGGPINTIYF,TGCAGCGTTGTCAGAGGAGGGCCGATTAACACCATATATTTT
.,TRBJ2-5,TRBV29-1,.,CSVEVGETQYF,TGCAGCGTTGAAGTGGGGGAGACCCAGTACTTC
.,TRBJ2-3,TRBV10-1,few,CASGHRGVENTQYF,TGCGCCAGCGGACATCGAGGTGTGGAAAATACGCAGTATTTT
.,TRBJ1-2,TRBV7-2,medium-sized,CASSFPNYGYTF,TGTGCCAGCAGCTTCCCCAACTATGGCTACACCTTC
TRBD1,TRBJ1-2,TRBV10-3,.,CAIREGQGENYGYTF,TGTGCCATCAGGGAGGGACAGGGGGAAAACTATGGCTACACCTTC
.,TRBJ1-1,TRBV5-1,once,CASSLDREVEAFF,TGCGCCAGCAGCTTGGACAGGGAGGTTGAAGCTTTCTTT
.,TRBJ2-7,TRBV11-3,.,CASSLGASGYYEQYF,TGTGCCAGCAGCTTGGGGGCTAGCGGCTACTACGAGCAGTACTTC
.,TRBJ1-2,TRBV2,.,CASSGTGANYGYTF,TGTGCCAGCAGTGGTACAGGCGCTAACTATGGCTACACCTTC
TRBD1,TRBJ1-1,TRBV6-1,few,CASRERQGVNTEAFF,TGTGCCAGCAGGGAGAGACAGGGAGTGAACACTGAAGCTTTCTTT
.,TRBJ2-7,TRBV30,.,CAWSRDASYEQYF,TGTGCCTGGAGCCGGGACGCTTCCTACGAGCAGTACTTC
.,TRBJ2-1,TRBV19,medium-sized,CASSGRGQNEQFF,TGTGCCAGTAGCGGGAGGGGACAGAATGAGCAGTTCTTC
.,TRBJ1-5,TRBV7-8,.,CASSPRWDGRYSNQPQHF,TGTGCCAGCAGCCCCCGATGGGACGGCCGATATAGCAATCAGCCCCAGCATTTT
TRBD2,TRBJ2-1,TRBV18,few,CASSPLAGLYNEQFF,TGTGCCAGCTCCCCGCTAGCGGGACTCTACAATGAGCAGTTCTTC
TRBD1,TRBJ1-2,TRBV6-1,.,CASRDRVNNYGYTF,TGTGCCAGCAGAGACAGGGTGAACAACTATGGCTACACCTTC
.,TRBJ1-2,TRBV6-6,.,CASSYSEIDYGYTF,TGTGCCAGCAGTTACTCGGAAATTGACTATGGCTACACCTTC
.,TRBJ2-5,TRBV6-1,.,CASSEKWTQYF,TGTGCCAGCAGTGAAAAGTGGACCCAGTACTTC
.,TRBJ2-7,TRBV5-1,.,CASSHAGYDEQYF,TGCGCCAGCAGCCATGCGGGGTACGACGAGCAGTACTTC
.,TRBJ1-1,TRBV19,few,CASSIDFRWGANTEAFF,TGTGCCAGTAGTATAGACTTCCGGTGGGGGGCGAACACTGAAGCTTTCTTT
TRBD1,TRBJ1-1,TRBV18,few,CASSPVGRGQGGIGAFF,TGTGCCAGCTCACCAGTCGGGAGAGGACAGGGAGGAATAGGGGCTTTCTTT
.,TRBJ2-6,TRBV6-1,.,CASSERVRLGGANVLTF,TGTGCCAGCAGTGAAAGGGTCCGCTTGGGAGGGGCCAACGTCCTGACTTTC
.,TRBJ1-1,TRBV18,.,CASSLSRGPQFVEAFF,TGTGCCAGCTCACTATCGCGGGGACCACAGTTCGTTGAAGCTTTCTTT
TRBD1,TRBJ1-5,TRBV5-5,.,CASSSMTGFYQPQHF,TGTGCCAGCAGCTCGATGACAGGGTTCTATCAGCCCCAGCATTTT
.,TRBJ2-2,TRBV15,.,CATSWGVGGFGELFF,TGTGCCACCAGCTGGGGGGTGGGGGGTTTCGGGGAGCTGTTTTTT
.,TRBJ1-3,TRBV7-9,few,CASSLGGLEGNTIYF,TGTGCCAGCAGCTTGGGAGGGTTGGAGGGAAACACCATATATTTT
TRBD2,TRBJ2-1,TRBV7-2,.,CASSWRGRESEQFF,TGTGCCAGCAGCTGGCGGGGGAGAGAGAGTGAGCAGTTCTTC
.,TRBJ1-2,TRBV6-5,.,CASRDPMMAVPF,TGTGCCAGCCGGGATCCGATGATGGCCGTCCCCTTC